The 10 T cell receptor beta chains given below trace back to one sample, sequenced in a study of cytomegalovirus exposure and HLA in healthy donors. PCR involved 60 Vbeta and 13 Jbeta primers. Method: immunoSEQ multiplex PCR; TCRdb's copy keeps in-frame clones and lacks some. The table has roughly 63,000 clones, roughly 80% seen once. Sequenced sample: PBMCs. These receptors came from a woman aged 40 to 50 in good health and CMV-seropositive.

The J gene is TRBJ1-1, the V gene TRBV11-3; TRBD1 agrees at 9 bases. The germline gives CDR1 SGHNT, CDR2 YENEEA. V was clipped by 5 bases and J by 3 bases; unmatched bases: 10. This CDR3 has 16 amino acids. This CDR3 reads CASSPGQGRGDTEAFF. CDR3 nucleotides: TGTGCCAGCAGCCCCGGACAGGGGAGAGGGGACACTGAAGCTTTCTTT.

The chain carries TRBV2 and TRBJ1-4, with 10 bases identical to TRBD1. Germline V gene lookup returns CDR1 SNHLY and CDR2 FYNNEI. The V gene end was trimmed by 7 bases and the J gene end by 8 bases; junction bases not matched to a gene: 13. The CDR3 sequence is 16 residues long. The CDR3 DNA reads TGTGCCAGCAAGCAGGACAGGGGGAACCTCGGGGAAAAACTGTTTTTT. It is translated as CASKQDRGNLGEKLFF.

The chain has TRBV4-1 and TRBJ1-5; 7 nucleotides align to TRBD1. The CDR3 length is 15 residues. The germline V gene has CDR1 MGHRA and CDR2 YSYEKL. Losses at the gene ends were 5 bases for V and 3 bases for J; bases not matched to a gene: 7. The CDR3: CASSMGTAFNQPQHF. CDR3 bases: TGCGCCAGCAGCATGGGGACAGCCTTCAATCAGCCCCAGCATTTT.

V is TRBV9 and J is TRBJ1-6; 8 bases line up with TRBD1. Germline V lookup: CDR1 SGDLS, CDR2 YYNGEE. The CDR3 has 15 amino acids. V was pared by 4 bases and J by 8 bases, with 8 bases of the junction left unmatched. CDR3 sequence: CASSSQGAQYSPLHF. The CDR3, as DNA: TGTGCCAGCAGCTCCCAGGGGGCCCAATATTCACCCCTCCACTTT. Using reference TRBV9 and TRBJ1-6 for the parts outside the CDR3, the full variable domain is DSGVTQTPKHLITATGQRVTLRCSPRSGDLSVYWYQQSLDQGLQFLIQYYNGEERAKGNILERFSAQQFPDLHSELNLSSLELGDSALYFCASSSQGAQYSPLHFGNGTRLTVT.

This clone was observed a single time. This chain uses TRBV10-2 with TRBJ2-5, with D uncertain. CDR3 length equals 13 residues. CDR1 and CDR2 from the germline V gene are WSHSY and SAAADI. V lost 2 bases to trimming and J lost 1 base, with 5 bases between them. The CDR3 sequence: CASSEGPQETQYF. The CDR3 DNA reads TGCGCCAGCAGTGAGGGGCCCCAAGAGACCCAGTACTTC.

The rearrangement uses TRBV5-1 and TRBJ1-1; 7 nucleotides match TRBD1. The CDR3 totals 14 residues. CDR1 is SGHRS, CDR2 YFSETQ, per germline. V was clipped by 2 bases and J by 4 bases; unmatched bases: 5. The CDR3 spells CASSFSPGGTEAFF. CDR3 coding DNA: TGCGCCAGCAGCTTCTCCCCAGGGGGCACTGAAGCTTTCTTT.

This clone was detected only once. This rearrangement joins TRBV5-1 to TRBJ1-1, with D uncertain. The CDR3 contains 13 residues. The ends were cut back, 1 base at V and 0 bases at J, with 4 bases in the middle. The V gene's germline CDR1 is SGHRS and CDR2 YFSETQ. The CDR3 sequence: CASSLTVNTEAFF. In DNA, the CDR3 is TGCGCCAGCAGCTTGACAGTGAACACTGAAGCTTTCTTT. Full variable domain (outside the CDR3, taken from reference TRBV5-1 and TRBJ1-1): KAGVTQTPRYLIKTRGQQVTLSCSPISGHRSVSWYQQTPGQGLQFLFEYFSETQRNKGNFPGRFSGRQFSNSRSEMNVSTLELGDSALYLCASSLTVNTEAFFGQGTRLTVV.

The chain joins TRBV5-8 to TRBJ2-7; no definite D call. Germline V CDR1 and CDR2: SGHTS, YDEGEE. This CDR3 comprises 14 residues. Deletions cut 1 base from V and 0 bases from J, with 8 bases between. The DNA of the CDR3 is TGTGCCAGCAGCTTGAGAGCGCGCTCCTACGAGCAGTACTTC. Translating gives CASSLRARSYEQYF.

J is TRBJ2-3 and V is TRBV15; 7 nucleotides line up with TRBD2. V lost 7 bases and J lost 2; bases outside the gene matches: 9. In germline, CDR1 is LNHNV, CDR2 YYDKDF (reference sequence). The CDR3 is made up of 15 amino acids. The CDR3 bases are TGTGCCACCACCCCAGGGAGCGGGGTCACAGATACGCAGTATTTT. Translating it yields CATTPGSGVTDTQYF.

This sequence joins TRBV9 and TRBJ1-2, with 8 bases lining up with TRBD1. Germline V gives CDR1 SGDLS, CDR2 YYNGEE. Trimming cost V 0 bases and J 8 bases; bases outside gene matches: 12. The CDR3 runs 16 residues. CDR3 sequence (DNA): TGTGCCAGCAGCGTAGACGCCTCGGGGAGACAGGGGGGCTACACCTTC. Protein product: CASSVDASGRQGGYTF.